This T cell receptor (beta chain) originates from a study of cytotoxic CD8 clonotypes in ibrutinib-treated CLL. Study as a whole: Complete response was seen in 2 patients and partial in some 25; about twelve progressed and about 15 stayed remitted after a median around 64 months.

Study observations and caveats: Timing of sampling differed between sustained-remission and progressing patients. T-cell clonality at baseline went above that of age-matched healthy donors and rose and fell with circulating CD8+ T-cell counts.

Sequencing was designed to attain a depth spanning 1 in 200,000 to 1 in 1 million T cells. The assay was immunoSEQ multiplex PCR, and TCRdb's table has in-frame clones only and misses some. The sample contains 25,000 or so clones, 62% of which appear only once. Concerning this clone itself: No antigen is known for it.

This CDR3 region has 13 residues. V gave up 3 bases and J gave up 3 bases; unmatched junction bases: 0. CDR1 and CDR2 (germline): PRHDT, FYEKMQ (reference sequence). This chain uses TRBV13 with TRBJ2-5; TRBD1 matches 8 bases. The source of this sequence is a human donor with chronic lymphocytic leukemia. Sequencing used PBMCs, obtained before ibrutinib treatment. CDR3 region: CASSLDREETQYF. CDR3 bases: TGTGCCAGCAGCTTGGACAGGGAAGAGACCCAGTACTTC.